Given below is one T cell receptor beta chain in context. Since no conserved phenylalanine or tryptophan closes the CDR3, a read error is the likely cause. This entry comes from a study of T cell repertoires in cytomegalovirus infection. At the level of the study: Matching HLA type, along with CMV infection, was indicated by public TCR beta signatures.

MiXCR, applied by TCRdb to the reads, yields one record per CDR3 protein. The profile shows more than 650,000 distinct CDR3 sequences, 35% to 40% of them singletons. The source is a human donor in good health (CMV status not recorded). Some clones in this sample may be carry-over from other donors' samples. Sequenced material: PBMCs.

The CDR3 region has the DNA TGTGCCAGCAGTACGGGGGCAACTAATGAAAAACTGTTTTTG. Its translation: CASSTGATNEKLFL. The J gene is TRBJ1-4, the V gene TRBV2; D possibly corresponds to TRBD1 (5 bases). V lost 5 bases to trimming and J lost 0 bases, with 7 bases between them. Germline CDR1 reads SNHLY; CDR2 reads FYNNEI. The CDR3 runs 14 residues.